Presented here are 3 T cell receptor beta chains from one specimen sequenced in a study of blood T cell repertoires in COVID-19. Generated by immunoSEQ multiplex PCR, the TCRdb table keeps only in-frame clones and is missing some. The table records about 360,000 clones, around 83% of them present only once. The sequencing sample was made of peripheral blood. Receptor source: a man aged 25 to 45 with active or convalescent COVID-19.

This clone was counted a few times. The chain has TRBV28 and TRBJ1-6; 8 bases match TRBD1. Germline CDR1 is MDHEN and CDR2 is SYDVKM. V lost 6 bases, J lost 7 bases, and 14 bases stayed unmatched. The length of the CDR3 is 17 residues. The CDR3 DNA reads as TGTGCCAGCAGACGAGGGCAAGGGACAGGTAAGAATTCACCCCTCCACTTT. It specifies CASRRGQGTGKNSPLHF.

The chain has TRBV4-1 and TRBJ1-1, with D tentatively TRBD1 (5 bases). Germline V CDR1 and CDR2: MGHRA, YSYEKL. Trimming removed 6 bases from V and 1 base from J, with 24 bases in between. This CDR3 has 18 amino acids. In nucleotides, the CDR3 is TGCGCCAGCAGTCGAGTCGGAAGGCAGGGTACGGCGAACACTGAAGCTTTCTTT. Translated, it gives CASSRVGRQGTANTEAFF.

CDR3 sequence: CASSPGQTYSNQPQHF. The CDR3 DNA sequence: TGTGCCAGCAGCCCGGGACAGACATATAGCAATCAGCCCCAGCATTTT. This rearrangement joins TRBV5-8 to TRBJ1-5; 7 bases align to TRBD1. Germline V gene lookup returns CDR1 SGHTS and CDR2 YDEGEE. Germline trimming cut 4 bases from V and 0 bases from J; bases unmatched to any gene: 7. The CDR3 length is 16 residues.